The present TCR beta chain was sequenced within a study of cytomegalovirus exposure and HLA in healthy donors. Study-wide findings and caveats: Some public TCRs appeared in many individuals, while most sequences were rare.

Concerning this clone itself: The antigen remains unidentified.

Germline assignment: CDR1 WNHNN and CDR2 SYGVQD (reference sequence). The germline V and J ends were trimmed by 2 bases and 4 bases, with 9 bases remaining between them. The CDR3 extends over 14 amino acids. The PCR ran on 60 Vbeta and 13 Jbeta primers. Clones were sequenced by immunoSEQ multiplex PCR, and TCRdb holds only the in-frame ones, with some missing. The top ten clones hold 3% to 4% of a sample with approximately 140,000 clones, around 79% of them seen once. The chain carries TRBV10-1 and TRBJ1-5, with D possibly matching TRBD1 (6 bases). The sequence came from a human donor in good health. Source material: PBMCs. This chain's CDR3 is CASSEAQGNQPQHF. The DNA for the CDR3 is TGCGCCAGCAGTGAGGCTCAGGGGAATCAGCCCCAGCATTTT.